Listed here are 9 T cell receptor beta chains from one sample, sequenced in a study of identical twins. TCRdb redid the calling of the 5' RACE reads with MiXCR, one entry per CDR3 protein. The sample gives roughly 720,000 distinct CDR3 sequences, roughly 20% of which show up once; roughly 13% is in the top ten. These data were likewise used in another study, on T cells expressing NK-cell markers.

The sequencing input was PBMCs. These receptors were obtained from a woman between 18 and 29 years old in good health.

The chain carries TRBV2 and TRBJ2-1; unclear D gene. Germline CDR1 reads SNHLY; CDR2 reads FYNNEI. This CDR3 comprises 10 residues. Trimming took 3 bases from V and 8 from J, leaving 2 bases between them. CDR3 amino acids: CASSDYEQFF. CDR3 DNA sequence: TGTGCCAGCAGTGATTATGAGCAGTTCTTC.

The rearrangement links TRBV29-1 to TRBJ2-4; perhaps TRBD2 as D (5 bases). Trimming took 6 bases from V and 2 from J, leaving 11 bases between them. Germline CDR1 SQVTM, CDR2 ANQGSEA. This CDR3 spans 13 amino acids. This CDR3 reads CSVRPGTKNIQYF. The CDR3 region has the DNA TGCAGCGTCCGTCCGGGGACCAAAAACATTCAGTACTTC.

This clonotype showed up just a few times. The rearrangement joins TRBV18 to TRBJ2-2; D is uncertain. The germline CDR1 and CDR2 sequences are KGHSH and LQKENI. The CDR3 is made up of 15 amino acids. Trimming stripped 5 bases from V and 0 bases from J, with 10 bases between. The CDR3 here is CASSSQNANTGELFF. Here the CDR3 DNA reads TGTGCCAGCTCATCGCAAAACGCGAACACCGGGGAGCTGTTTTTT. The entire variable domain, with the rest obtained from reference TRBV18 and TRBJ2-2, is as follows: NAGVMQNPRHLVRRRGQEARLRCSPMKGHSHVYWYRQLPEEGLKFMVYLQKENIIDESGMPKERFSAEFPKEGPSILRIQQVVRGDSAAYFCASSSQNANTGELFFGEGSRLTVL.

This clonotype was counted only a few times. The V gene is TRBV20-1, the J gene TRBJ2-1; TRBD2 matches 7 bases. J was trimmed by 3 bases and V by 3 bases; bases with no gene match: 11. The CDR3 totals 16 residues. From germline, CDR1 is DFQATT and CDR2 SNEGSKA (reference sequence). The CDR3 loop is CSASPIQREGYNEQFF. CDR3 sequence (DNA): TGCAGTGCTAGCCCCATTCAGCGGGAAGGCTACAATGAGCAGTTCTTC.

A single count supports this clonotype. This sequence joins TRBV12-3 or TRBV12-4 and TRBJ1-1, with D hard to call. V lost 7 bases and J lost 0, with 24 bases in between. There are 18 residues in the CDR3. CDR3: CASTVPLRATPMNTEAFF. CDR3 DNA sequence: TGTGCCAGCACGGTCCCCCTGAGGGCAACGCCGATGAACACTGAAGCTTTCTTT.

The J gene is TRBJ2-7, the V gene TRBV4-1, with 8 bases identical to TRBD2. The CDR3 is 14 residues long. The junction had 3 bases not matched to a gene; V was cut back by 1 base and J by 4 bases. Germline CDR1 MGHRA, CDR2 YSYEKL. CDR3 in amino acids: CASSQVRGGYEQYF. CDR3 coding DNA: TGCGCCAGCAGCCAAGTCCGCGGGGGGTACGAGCAGTACTTC.

The gene calls are TRBV10-3 and TRBJ2-1, with D hard to call. Per germline, CDR1 ENHRY and CDR2 SYGVKD. V shed 6 bases and J shed 6 bases, with 12 bases lying between them. The length of the CDR3 is 13 residues. The CDR3 sequence: CAIRGIGGNEQFF. The CDR3 bases are TGTGCCATCAGGGGGATCGGCGGCAATGAGCAGTTCTTC.

This clonotype showed up just a few times. The J gene is TRBJ2-5, the V gene TRBV7-9; D gene unclear. Germline lookup yields CDR1 SEHNR and CDR2 FQNEAQ (reference sequence). The V end was cut by 6 bases, the J end by 0 bases, with 5 bases between. This CDR3 comprises 12 residues. CDR3 region: CASRPDQETQYF. The DNA of the CDR3 is TGTGCCAGCAGACCGGACCAAGAGACCCAGTACTTC.

This sequence joins TRBV27 and TRBJ2-3; 10 bases agree with TRBD2. CDR3 length equals 16 residues. The V gene end was trimmed by 4 bases and the J gene end by 4 bases; junction bases not matched to a gene: 8. Germline assignment: CDR1 MNHEY and CDR2 SMNVEV (reference sequence). CDR3 nucleotide sequence: TGTGCCAGCAGTTCCCTTGCTAGCGGGGGCGCAGATACGCAGTATTTT. Its protein is CASSSLASGGADTQYF.